This T cell receptor (beta chain) is from a study of identical twins. The germline gives CDR1 SGHRS, CDR2 YFSETQ. The CDR3 has 15 amino acids. Trimming cost V 4 bases and J 0 bases, with 14 bases left between them. In this sample, this clonotype turned up a few times. After template switching added a universal primer site, the resulting cDNA carried unique molecular identifiers. One entry per CDR3 protein, called by TCRdb with MiXCR from the 5' RACE reads. The sample has about 530,000 distinct CDR3 sequences, 20% to 25% seen once. Separately, the same data were catalogued under a study of yellow fever vaccine responses in identical twins.

Material for sequencing was CD4+ T cells sorted from blood. The V call is TRBV5-1, the J call TRBJ2-7; TRBD2 is a possible D gene (6 bases). The receptor was derived from a woman aged 18-29 years in good health. The DNA for the CDR3 is TGCGCCAGCAGCCCTAATAGCGGAGTCTCCTACGAGCAGTACTTC. Translating gives CASSPNSGVSYEQYF.